This T cell receptor (beta chain) stems from a study of T cell repertoires in cytomegalovirus infection. Study-wide points: The response measured ex vivo was dominated by TCR beta clonotypes (HLA-C-restricted and CMV-specific).

CDR1 is MNHEY and CDR2 is SVGAGI in the germline V gene. This CDR3 has 13 residues. The germline V and J ends were trimmed by 4 bases and 3 bases, with 9 bases remaining between them. This clonotype has only a few counts. Its matching antigen is unknown. TCRdb reprocessed the reads with MiXCR, giving one entry per CDR3 protein. The repertoire consists of fewer than 900,000 distinct CDR3 sequences, with just under 30% occurring once and the leading ten covering over 10%. The specimen comprised cultured CD8+ T cells from PBMCs, sampled from culture after CMV antigen stimulation. The gene calls are TRBV6-5 and TRBJ1-1, with D maybe TRBD1 (6 bases). This clonotype originated in a human donor in good health (CMV status not recorded). Some clones in this sample may be carry-over from other donors' samples. This CDR3 reads CASSSGDYTEAFF. The CDR3 nucleotides are TGTGCCAGCAGTTCAGGGGACTACACTGAAGCTTTCTTT.